The 28 T cell receptor beta chains given below trace back to one sample, sequenced in a study of control samples from healthy donors and cancer patients (dated by TCRdb to about 2020). Library generation was performed with the immunoSEQ multiplex PCR assay. TCRdb re-hosts the immuneACCESS table, in-frame sequences only. Its copies lack some clones; in the studies checked, an unresolved V gene accounts for under half of them, and the cause for the rest is not known. Across this sample there are tens of thousands of clones, with 95% to 96% seen only once. The ten largest clones represent about 1% of the sample. The material sequenced was blood. Receptors originate from a young woman in good health.

The chain employs TRBV6-2 or TRBV6-3 and TRBJ1-1; D may be TRBD1 (6 bases). The CDR3 spans 14 residues. From germline, CDR1 is MNHEY and CDR2 SVGEGT. The V end was cut by 7 bases, the J end by 2 bases, with 14 bases between. This CDR3 reads CASNPTGTNTEAFF. CDR3 nucleotide sequence: TGTGCCAGCAACCCGACAGGTACAAACACTGAAGCTTTCTTT.

The CDR3 here is CASSWDSDNSPLHF. The CDR3 DNA reads as TGTGCCAGCAGCTGGGACAGCGATAATTCACCCCTCCACTTT. The chain is built from TRBV6-2 or TRBV6-3 and TRBJ1-6; 7 bases fit TRBD1. CDR1 is MNHEY and CDR2 is SVGEGT in the germline V gene. This CDR3 has 14 amino acids. The V gene end was trimmed by 6 bases and the J gene end by 5 bases; junction bases not matched to a gene: 4.

V usage is TRBV6-2 or TRBV6-3 and J usage is TRBJ1-2; D remains unclear. Trimming left V 2 bases short and J 1 base short, with 5 bases between. CDR3 length equals 13 residues. Germline lookup yields CDR1 MNHEY and CDR2 SVGEGT. Here the CDR3 DNA reads TGTGCCAGCAGTTACGTTATTAACTATGGCTACACCTTC. Protein sequence: CASSYVINYGYTF.

The V gene is TRBV6-5, the J gene TRBJ1-6; D may be TRBD1 (6 bases). The CDR3 is made up of 16 amino acids. Germline CDR1 MNHEY, CDR2 SVGAGI. Deletions cut 0 bases from V and 7 bases from J, with 13 bases between. CDR3 sequence: CASSYSGASSNSPLHF. CDR3 in DNA: TGTGCCAGCAGTTACTCGGGGGCCAGCTCGAATTCACCCCTCCACTTT.

The chain combines TRBV9 with TRBJ2-7, with TRBD2 matching over 11 bases. The CDR3 is 15 amino acids. Germline values: CDR1 SGDLS, CDR2 YYNGEE. The V and J ends lost 5 bases and 6 bases, in that order; junction bases with no gene match: 10. This CDR3 is CASRASSGGPLEQYF. The CDR3 DNA is TGTGCCAGCAGGGCCTCTAGCGGGGGGCCCCTCGAGCAGTACTTC.

The CDR3, as DNA: TGCGCCAGCAGCTTTAACTTTCGGATGAACACTGAAGCTTTCTTT. Its translation: CASSFNFRMNTEAFF. The rearrangement uses TRBV5-1 and TRBJ1-1; unclear D gene. This CDR3 is built from 15 residues. Germline V CDR1 and CDR2: SGHRS, YFSETQ. Trimming stripped 2 bases from V and 0 bases from J, with 11 bases between.

The chain links TRBV5-4 to TRBJ2-5; 7 positions agree with TRBD1. The CDR3 runs 14 residues. Unmatched junction bases numbered 10, after V lost 4 bases and J lost 7 bases. Germline CDR1 reads SGHNT; CDR2 reads YYREEE (reference sequence). The DNA for the CDR3 is TGTGCCAGCAGCCGGAATACAGGGGTAGCGACCCAGTACTTC. The encoded protein is CASSRNTGVATQYF.

The chain combines TRBV2 with TRBJ1-5; D call uncertain. The ends were cut back, 4 bases at V and 3 bases at J, with 7 bases in the middle. This CDR3 has 13 amino acids. The germline V gene encodes CDR1 SNHLY and CDR2 FYNNEI. CDR3 loop: CASSASNNQPQHF. CDR3 nucleotides: TGTGCCAGCAGTGCCAGCAACAATCAGCCCCAGCATTTT.

The chain recombines TRBV9 with TRBJ2-2, with TRBD1 matching 10 bases. Per the germline V gene, CDR1 is SGDLS and CDR2 is YYNGEE. V lost 5 bases to trimming and J lost 6 bases; unmatched junction nucleotides: 7. The CDR3 has 15 residues. In DNA, the CDR3 is TGTGCCAGCAGGGGGACAGGGGAGGTCGCCGGGGAGCTGTTTTTT. Protein: CASRGTGEVAGELFF.

This clone was seen just once. The chain carries TRBV7-2 and TRBJ1-2; D possibly corresponds to TRBD1 (6 bases). Germline V CDR1 and CDR2: SGHTA, FQGNSA. The CDR3 runs 12 residues. Trimming pared 5 bases from V and 8 bases from J, leaving 12 bases between. In nucleotides, the CDR3 is TGTGCCAGCAGCACGTCAGGGGTCGGCTACACCTTC. It translates to CASSTSGVGYTF. The full variable domain, in which reference TRBV7-2 and TRBJ1-2 provide the parts outside the CDR3, is GAGVSQSPSNKVTEKGKDVELRCDPISGHTALYWYRQSLGQGLEFLIYFQGNSAPDKSGLPSDRFSAERTGGSVSTLTIQRTQQEDSAVYLCASSTSGVGYTFGSGTRLTVV.

V usage is TRBV21-1 and J usage is TRBJ2-1; the listed D gene, TRBD1, was not tested against the DNA. TRBV21-1 is listed as a pseudogene. This CDR3 comprises 17 residues. CDR3 sequence: CASSIPPSWGWSNEQFF. The CDR3 nucleotides read TGTGCCAGCAGCATCCCACCCTCCTGGGGCTGGAGCAATGAGCAGTTCTTC.

V is TRBV9 and J is TRBJ2-1; no reliable D call. Trimming took off 0 bases at V and 0 bases at J, with 7 bases between the two ends. CDR1 and CDR2 (germline): SGDLS, YYNGEE. This CDR3 spans 15 amino acids. CDR3 sequence reads: CASSVVIVSYNEQFF. CDR3 sequence (DNA): TGTGCCAGCAGCGTAGTAATCGTCTCCTACAATGAGCAGTTCTTC.

The table lists this clone with a count of one. V usage is TRBV14 and J usage is TRBJ2-1; 7 positions agree with TRBD2. This CDR3 comprises 16 residues. The germline V gene encodes CDR1 SGHDN and CDR2 FVKESK. The V segment lost 1 base and the J segment 0 bases; nucleotides outside the gene matches: 3. This CDR3 is CASSQAASGSYNEQFF. In nucleotides, the CDR3 is TGTGCCAGCAGCCAAGCTGCTAGCGGCTCCTACAATGAGCAGTTCTTC.

The chain uses TRBV7-9 and TRBJ2-7; D might be TRBD2 (5 bases). Germline values: CDR1 SEHNR, CDR2 FQNEAQ (reference sequence). V was trimmed by 4 bases and J by 3 bases, leaving 7 bases between them. CDR3 length: 12 residues. The DNA of the CDR3 is TGTGCCAGCAGCTCCGGGAACTACGAGCAGTACTTC. Protein product: CASSSGNYEQYF.

The chain employs TRBV3-1 (or the pseudogene TRBV3-2) and TRBJ2-1; 11 bases map to TRBD2. The germline V gene has CDR1 LGHDT and CDR2 YNNKEL (reference sequence). Trimming took 2 bases from V and 9 from J; bases not matched to a gene: 9. The CDR3 totals 16 residues. DNA for the CDR3: TGTGCCAGCAGCCAAAAAGTAGCGGGGGGGCCTGTTGAGCAGTTCTTC. Translation gives CASSQKVAGGPVEQFF.

Regarding this clone: One junction end does not reproduce the germline sequence, and a read error may be involved. This chain uses TRBV6-5 with TRBJ1-1; no firm D call. The CDR3 has 15 residues. Germline CDR1 MNHEY, CDR2 SVGAGI. The CDR3 loop reads CASTYTSQSNTEAFF. The DNA of the CDR3 is TGTGCCAGCACTTACACTTCACAGAGTAACACTGAAGCTTTCTTT.

V usage is TRBV18 and J usage is TRBJ2-2; D not certain. The CDR3 consists of 14 residues. Trimming left V 0 bases short and J 6 bases short, with 8 bases between. Germline loops: CDR1 KGHSH, CDR2 LQKENI. CDR3: CASSPPSSPGELFF. CDR3 coding DNA: TGTGCCAGCTCACCACCATCGAGTCCCGGGGAGCTGTTTTTT. The complete variable domain, with remaining parts taken from reference TRBV18 and TRBJ2-2, reads NAGVMQNPRHLVRRRGQEARLRCSPMKGHSHVYWYRQLPEEGLKFMVYLQKENIIDESGMPKERFSAEFPKEGPSILRIQQVVRGDSAAYFCASSPPSSPGELFFGEGSRLTVL.

For this clone: The germline gene is not matched at one end of the junction; a read error may be the cause. The V gene is TRBV7-9, the J gene TRBJ1-2; D possibly corresponds to TRBD1 (5 bases). CDR3 length: 15 residues. The germline V gene encodes CDR1 SEHNR and CDR2 FQNEAQ (reference sequence). The chain's CDR3 is CVSSPSGSTNYGYTF. The CDR3 coding sequence is TGTGTCAGCAGCCCTTCAGGGTCTACAAACTATGGCTACACCTTC. Full variable domain (missing parts from reference TRBV7-9 and TRBJ1-2): DTGVSQNPRHKITKRGQNVTFRCDPISEHNRLYWYRQTLGQGPEFLTYFQNEAQLEKSRLLSDRFSAERPKGSFSTLEIQRTEQGDSAMYLCVSSPSGSTNYGYTFGSGTRLTVV.

The rearrangement uses TRBV5-6 and TRBJ2-2, with TRBD1 matching 8 bases. The CDR3 totals 17 residues. Germline assignment: CDR1 SGHDT and CDR2 YYEEEE. V lost 1 base, J lost 0 bases, and 5 bases stayed unmatched. CDR3 region: CASSLFRQGPNTGELFF. The CDR3 nucleotides read TGTGCCAGCAGCTTGTTTCGACAGGGGCCGAACACCGGGGAGCTGTTTTTT.

This clone was observed once. The chain employs TRBV18 and TRBJ1-4; unclear D gene. Germline CDR1 KGHSH, CDR2 LQKENI. The V and J ends lost 6 bases and 3 bases respectively, with 14 bases between them. This CDR3 is built from 15 residues. The CDR3 bases are TGTGCCAGCTCTTCGGACCCGGTGGCTAATGAAAAACTGTTTTTT. Its protein is CASSSDPVANEKLFF.

V and J are TRBV28 and TRBJ1-2; a weak D match, TRBD1 (6 bases). The length of the CDR3 is 20 residues. CDR1 MDHEN and CDR2 SYDVKM come from the germline V gene. Trimming removed 3 bases at V and 4 bases at J, with 30 bases between. In DNA form, the CDR3 reads TGTGCCAGCAGTTTTTCAGGGGTAGGTGGCCCTTCGGGGGTCGTCTATGGCTACACCTTC. This codes for CASSFSGVGGPSGVVYGYTF.

The chain joins TRBV18 to TRBJ1-1; perhaps TRBD1 as D (6 bases). Germline lookup yields CDR1 KGHSH and CDR2 LQKENI. The CDR3 covers 15 residues. Trimming removed 3 bases from V and 2 bases from J, with 13 bases in between. As DNA, the CDR3 is TGTGCCAGCTCACCTGACAGGAAGAAAAACACTGAAGCTTTCTTT. Protein sequence: CASSPDRKKNTEAFF.

This clone appeared a single time. The chain employs TRBV19 and TRBJ1-5, with D perhaps matching TRBD1 (6 bases). V was cut by 9 bases and J by 1 base, with 16 bases left in between. CDR3 length: 15 amino acids. From germline, CDR1 is LNHDA and CDR2 SQIVND (reference sequence). CDR3 sequence: CASQSGTPSNQPQHF. The CDR3 nucleotides read TGTGCCAGCCAATCCGGGACACCAAGCAATCAGCCCCAGCATTTT.

The gene calls are TRBV7-9 and TRBJ1-1; D ambiguous. The CDR3 contains 14 residues. The V gene lost 4 bases and the J gene lost 4 bases, with 13 bases spanning the gap. The germline V gene encodes CDR1 SEHNR and CDR2 FQNEAQ (reference sequence). The CDR3 nucleotides are TGTGCCAGCAGCTACAGTGGAGGGAGCACTGAAGCTTTCTTT. Protein product: CASSYSGGSTEAFF.

V is TRBV30 and J is TRBJ1-4; D may be TRBD1 (6 bases). The CDR3 totals 15 residues. V was pared by 4 bases and J by 5 bases, with 17 bases between. CDR1 is GTSNPN, CDR2 SVGIG, per germline (reference sequence). CDR3 region: CAWIPRGQRNEKLFF. The DNA for the CDR3 is TGTGCCTGGATCCCCCGGGGACAAAGAAATGAAAAACTGTTTTTT.

V gene TRBV19 combines with J gene TRBJ2-2, with TRBD2 matching over 11 bases. Germline CDR1 LNHDA, CDR2 SQIVND (reference sequence). This CDR3 comprises 18 residues. J was trimmed by 1 base and V by 0 bases; bases with no gene match: 4. As DNA, the CDR3 is TGTGCCAGTAGTATAGAGGAGGGACTAGCGGAGAACACCGGGGAGCTGTTTTTT. Amino acid sequence: CASSIEEGLAENTGELFF.

The chain couples TRBV9 to TRBJ2-3; D ambiguous. V lost 4 bases, J lost 2 bases, and 5 bases lay in between. Per germline, CDR1 SGDLS and CDR2 YYNGEE. The CDR3 is 12 amino acids. The CDR3 DNA reads TGTGCCAGCAGCCCGGACACAGATACGCAGTATTTT. This sequence encodes CASSPDTDTQYF. Combining the CDR3 with reference TRBV9 and TRBJ2-3 gives the whole variable domain DSGVTQTPKHLITATGQRVTLRCSPRSGDLSVYWYQQSLDQGLQFLIQYYNGEERAKGNILERFSAQQFPDLHSELNLSSLELGDSALYFCASSPDTDTQYFGPGTRLTVL.

The rearrangement uses TRBV19 and TRBJ1-5; D gene ambiguous. The CDR3 length is 15 residues. The germline V gene has CDR1 LNHDA and CDR2 SQIVND (reference sequence). The germline V and J ends were trimmed by 1 base and 1 base, with 8 bases remaining between them. CDR3 amino acids: CASSIGGMSNQPQHF. In nucleotides, the CDR3 is TGTGCCAGTAGTATAGGTGGTATGAGCAATCAGCCCCAGCATTTT.